The 3 T cell receptor beta chains below come from one sample, sequenced in a study of cytomegalovirus exposure and HLA in healthy donors. PCR involved 60 Vbeta and 13 Jbeta primers. Assay used: immunoSEQ multiplex PCR; TCRdb lists only in-frame clones, some missing. Altogether roughly 110,000 clones are present, about 80% being singletons, with the ten largest covering about 2%. Sequencing was performed on PBMCs. The source is a human donor in good health.

This rearrangement joins TRBV7-2 to TRBJ2-5; maybe TRBD2 (6 bases). The CDR3 is made up of 13 amino acids. Germline V gene sequence: CDR1 SGHTA, CDR2 FQGNSA. The V and J ends lost 2 bases and 5 bases respectively, with 9 bases between them. CDR3 DNA: TGTGCCAGCAGCTTAACTAGCCTCGAGACCCAGTACTTC. It encodes CASSLTSLETQYF.

This chain uses TRBV19 with TRBJ1-2, with D possibly matching TRBD1 (5 bases). The CDR3 length is 14 residues. Per the germline V gene, CDR1 is LNHDA and CDR2 is SQIVND (reference sequence). V was clipped by 4 bases and J by 8 bases, with 17 bases between them. The CDR3 is CASSSFGTFEGYTF. CDR3 coding DNA: TGTGCCAGTAGTAGCTTCGGGACTTTTGAAGGCTACACCTTC.

This chain connects TRBV9 to TRBJ1-1; D is perhaps TRBD1 (6 bases). The CDR3 length is 13 residues. From germline, CDR1 is SGDLS and CDR2 YYNGEE. Trimming shortened V by 5 bases and J by 5 bases, and 13 bases separated the two germline ends. The CDR3 sequence: CASSKQGWTEAFF. CDR3 sequence (DNA): TGTGCCAGCAGTAAACAGGGATGGACTGAAGCTTTCTTT.